Reported below is one T cell receptor (beta chain). Its antigen remains unidentified. The data were taken from a study of T cells in Graves' hyperthyroidism and ophthalmopathy. Study findings and constraints: Stable hyperthyroidism and ophthalmopathy were separated using 13 V-J signatures. Within blood appeared most thyroid clonotypes that had expanded above 0.001.

Using RNA transcripts as the source, TCR beta CDR3 regions were amplified. A first-round RT-PCR of the TCR CDR3 used the HTBI primer set. TCRdb redid the calling of the multiplex PCR reads with MiXCR, one entry per CDR3 protein. Of 300,000 to 400,000 distinct CDR3 sequences in the sample, about 18% were seen once. A patient was excluded if there was uncontrolled infection, other autoimmune disease, pregnancy or lactation. Trimming left V 3 bases short and J 5 bases short, with 8 bases between. The germline V gene encodes CDR1 SGHTS and CDR2 YDEGEE. The CDR3 runs to 13 residues. The rearrangement joins TRBV5-8 to TRBJ1-4; no clear D. Sequenced material: blood. This sequence originates from a woman aged 50 to 60 with Graves' hyperthyroidism. The CDR3 DNA reads TGTGCCAGCAGCTCGGGCCCGAATGAAAAACTGTTTTTT. This gives the protein CASSSGPNEKLFF.